These T cell receptor beta chains were read from a single sample in a study of beta chain features in type 1 diabetes. Produced via immunoSEQ multiplex PCR; TCRdb's table is partial and in-frame only. The sample lists 350,000 to 450,000 clones, roughly 14% occurring once. Sequenced: naive CD4+ T cells from blood. These receptor sequences come from a man younger than 45 in good health. The CDR3 runs from the conserved cysteine through the conserved F or W. The D gene is left open where the match is weak. The size of a clone is reported for some rows only, either as once, few or many, or as a class for expanded clones.

V gene,D gene,clone size,J gene,CDR3 protein,CDR3 DNA
TRBV7-9,NA,NA,TRBJ2-5,CAGNSQSQETQYF,TGTGCCGGCAACTCCCAATCTCAAGAGACCCAGTACTTC
TRBV7-9,NA,NA,TRBJ2-6,CASRPSGGTSGANVLTF,TGTGCCAGCAGGCCCTCGGGCGGAACCTCTGGGGCCAACGTCCTGACTTTC
TRBV7-7,NA,NA,TRBJ2-2,CASSLADTRTGELFF,TGTGCTAGCAGCTTAGCCGACACTCGCACCGGGGAGCTGTTTTTT
TRBV6-1,TRBD2,NA,TRBJ2-7,CASSATSGSHYEQYF,TGTGCCAGCAGTGCCACTAGCGGGTCCCACTACGAGCAGTACTTC
TRBV2,TRBD2,few,TRBJ2-1,CASSEPSGGNEQFF,TGTGCCAGCAGTGAGCCCAGCGGGGGTAATGAGCAGTTCTTC
TRBV23-1,NA,few,TRBJ2-6,CASSQNRLANVLTF,TGCGCCAGCAGTCAAAATCGGCTGGCCAACGTCCTGACTTTC
TRBV27,NA,NA,TRBJ2-1,CASSLLLRGIGNEQFF,TGTGCCAGCAGTTTATTACTTCGGGGGATAGGAAATGAGCAGTTCTTC
TRBV5-1,NA,NA,TRBJ2-7,CAIGAGEQYF,TGCGCCATCGGCGCTGGCGAGCAGTACTTC
TRBV9,TRBD1,NA,TRBJ2-5,CASSWGQSVQETQYF,TGTGCCAGCAGCTGGGGACAGAGCGTCCAAGAGACCCAGTACTTC
TRBV7-2,NA,NA,TRBJ2-3,CASSYRGPPRDTQYF,TGTGCCAGCAGCTATCGGGGCCCTCCAAGAGATACGCAGTATTTT
TRBV7-3,NA,few,TRBJ2-2,CASSPRAAAASNTGELFF,TGTGCCAGCAGCCCCCGGGCAGCCGCTGCCTCGAACACCGGGGAGCTGTTTTTT
TRBV11-1,NA,few,TRBJ2-5,CASSPFQETQYF,TGTGCCAGCAGCCCATTCCAAGAGACCCAGTACTTC
TRBV6-5,NA,NA,TRBJ2-5,CASSFSGYETQYF,TGTGCCAGCAGTTTTTCAGGATACGAGACCCAGTACTTC
TRBV9,TRBD2,NA,TRBJ2-1,CASSPRVAGRSYNEQFF,TGTGCCAGCAGCCCTCGGGTAGCGGGACGTTCCTACAATGAGCAGTTCTTC
TRBV5-4,NA,NA,TRBJ2-1,CASSLGTSLSDNEQFF,TGTGCCAGCAGCTTGGGAACTAGCTTATCAGACAATGAGCAGTTCTTC
TRBV4-1,NA,NA,TRBJ1-4,CASSQWTAATNEKLFF,TGCGCCAGCAGCCAGTGGACAGCTGCAACTAATGAAAAACTGTTTTTT
TRBV7-2,TRBD1,few,TRBJ1-2,CASSSGQGRNGYTF,TGTGCCAGCAGCTCCGGACAGGGGAGGAATGGCTACACCTTC
TRBV30,TRBD2,many,TRBJ2-1,CAWSVRLAGGEQFF,TGTGCCTGGAGTGTACGGCTAGCGGGAGGCGAGCAGTTCTTC
TRBV7-3,TRBD1,NA,TRBJ1-1,CASSRTGWATEAFF,TGTGCCAGCAGCAGGACAGGGTGGGCCACTGAAGCTTTCTTT
TRBV11-3,NA,once,TRBJ2-5,CASSTQWEHGGIAETQYF,TGTGCCAGCAGCACCCAGTGGGAGCATGGCGGGATAGCAGAGACCCAGTACTTC
TRBV7-9,NA,NA,TRBJ1-4,CASSLGAPTNEKLFF,TGTGCCAGCAGCTTAGGAGCGCCCACAAATGAAAAACTGTTTTTT
TRBV5-6,NA,NA,TRBJ1-2,CASSLTGPYGYTF,TGTGCCAGCAGCTTGACAGGACCCTATGGCTACACCTTC
TRBV6-1,NA,few,TRBJ1-1,CASGTKWNTEAFF,TGTGCCAGCGGCACTAAGTGGAACACTGAAGCTTTCTTT
TRBV29-1,TRBD1,few,TRBJ2-3,CSVGQGGTDTQYF,TGCAGCGTCGGACAGGGGGGAACAGATACGCAGTATTTT
TRBV7-2,NA,NA,TRBJ2-2,CASTLGQVESGELFF,TGTGCCAGCACCTTGGGGCAGGTCGAATCTGGGGAGCTGTTTTTT
TRBV6-6,TRBD2,NA,TRBJ2-5,CASMRTSGQETQYF,TGTGCCAGCATGAGGACTAGCGGCCAAGAGACCCAGTACTTC
TRBV4-1,NA,NA,TRBJ1-4,CASSQDRVATNEKLFF,TGCGCCAGCAGCCAAGACAGGGTAGCAACTAATGAAAAACTGTTTTTT
TRBV18,NA,NA,TRBJ2-5,CASSPEAGALSLYF,TGTGCCAGCTCACCAGAGGCGGGGGCCCTATCCTTATACTTC
TRBV30,NA,NA,TRBJ1-1,CAWSVSSSTAFF,TGTGCCTGGAGTGTATCTTCGTCGACCGCTTTCTTT
TRBV27,NA,NA,TRBJ2-1,CASSLNRLPYNEQFF,TGTGCCAGCAGCCTTAACCGTCTACCGTACAATGAGCAGTTCTTC
TRBV6-5,TRBD1,few,TRBJ2-7,CASTIAGTGSYEQYF,TGTGCCAGCACCATTGCCGGGACAGGGTCCTACGAGCAGTACTTC
TRBV30,TRBD1,NA,TRBJ1-1,CAWRQGRNTEAFF,TGTGCCTGGCGACAGGGACGGAACACTGAAGCTTTCTTT
TRBV5-6,NA,NA,TRBJ1-5,CASSLNGLSNQPQHF,TGTGCCAGCAGCTTAAACGGACTTAGCAATCAGCCCCAGCATTTT
TRBV5-4,TRBD2,NA,TRBJ2-5,CASSPAGGRETQYF,TGTGCCAGCAGCCCAGCGGGAGGCAGAGAGACCCAGTACTTC
TRBV4-3,NA,NA,TRBJ1-1,CASSQDLLTGPNTEAFF,TGCGCCAGCAGCCAAGATCTTTTAACCGGTCCTAACACTGAAGCTTTCTTT
TRBV10-3,TRBD2,NA,TRBJ2-5,CAISPLAGAYQETQYF,TGTGCCATCAGTCCCCTAGCGGGGGCCTACCAAGAGACCCAGTACTTC
TRBV4-3,TRBD1,NA,TRBJ2-2,CASSQGTGIANTGELFF,TGCGCCAGCAGCCAAGGGACAGGGATTGCGAACACCGGGGAGCTGTTTTTT
TRBV20-1,NA,NA,TRBJ2-1,CSAIVMNEQFF,TGCAGTGCGATAGTTATGAATGAGCAGTTCTTC
TRBV7-9,TRBD1,few,TRBJ1-1,CASSSVDRGFRHTEAFF,TGTGCCAGCAGCTCAGTTGACAGGGGGTTTCGGCACACTGAAGCTTTCTTT
TRBV29-1,NA,NA,TRBJ2-7,CSVRRGGEQYF,TGCAGCGTTCGGAGGGGGGGAGAGCAGTACTTC
TRBV5-4,NA,NA,TRBJ1-2,CASSFSSGGGYGYTF,TGTGCCAGCAGCTTTAGCAGTGGAGGAGGTTATGGCTACACCTTC
TRBV7-3,NA,NA,TRBJ1-1,CASSLTSGYTEAFF,TGTGCCAGCAGCTTAACGTCAGGATACACTGAAGCTTTCTTT
TRBV29-1,TRBD1,few,TRBJ2-7,CSVESDRERGYEQYF,TGCAGCGTTGAATCCGACAGGGAACGAGGCTACGAGCAGTACTTC
TRBV14,TRBD2,few,TRBJ2-3,CASSQVGGRGTDTQYF,TGTGCCAGCAGCCAAGTGGGCGGGAGAGGTACAGATACGCAGTATTTT
TRBV7-8,NA,NA,TRBJ2-1,CASSFPAGLFNEQFF,TGTGCCAGCAGCTTCCCGGCGGGGTTGTTCAATGAGCAGTTCTTC
TRBV7-7,TRBD2,NA,TRBJ2-3,CASSVGLATDTQYF,TGTGCTAGCAGCGTGGGACTAGCTACAGATACGCAGTATTTT
TRBV6-5,NA,few,TRBJ1-5,CASGRNQPQHF,TGTGCCAGCGGGCGGAATCAGCCCCAGCATTTT
TRBV15,NA,few,TRBJ2-3,CATSRAIKTGEGTDTQYF,TGTGCCACCAGCAGGGCCATCAAAACTGGGGAAGGCACAGATACGCAGTATTTT
TRBV7-9,NA,NA,TRBJ1-1,CASRPTSSEAFF,TGTGCCAGCAGACCGACTTCATCGGAAGCTTTCTTT
TRBV11-2,NA,few,TRBJ1-1,CASSLTGDTEAFF,TGTGCCAGCAGCTTAACTGGGGACACTGAAGCTTTCTTT
TRBV12-5,TRBD2,NA,TRBJ2-1,CASAISLAGGYVEQFF,TGTGCTAGTGCCATCTCCCTAGCGGGAGGTTACGTTGAGCAGTTCTTC
TRBV5-4,NA,NA,TRBJ2-3,CASSPGTDTQYF,TGTGCCAGCAGCCCCGGGACAGATACGCAGTATTTT
TRBV12-5,NA,NA,TRBJ1-5,CASGPGTGPEHF,TGTGCTAGTGGACCCGGGACGGGGCCAGAGCATTTT